Listed here are 9 T cell receptor beta chains from one sample, sequenced in a study of blood T cell repertoires in COVID-19. Only in-frame clones appear in the TCRdb table, and some are missing; sequencing was by immunoSEQ multiplex PCR. Of roughly 100,000 clones in the sample, 76% were seen once. Sequencing was done on a sample of peripheral blood. The receptors stem from a man older than 75 with COVID-19, enrolled during active disease.

This sequence joins TRBV4-1 and TRBJ2-1; TRBD2 matches 8 bases. CDR3 length equals 15 residues. Trimming cost V 5 bases and J 1 base; bases outside gene matches: 4. Germline V gene data show CDR1 as MGHRA and CDR2 as YSYEKL. The CDR3 DNA reads TGCGCCAGCAGCAGCGGGGGCTTGTCCTACAATGAGCAGTTCTTC. Its protein product is CASSSGGLSYNEQFF.

The chain carries TRBV7-8 and TRBJ2-5, with 7 bases fitting TRBD1. After removal of 3 bases from V and 3 bases from J, the junction contained 4 bases not matched to a gene. Germline CDR1 is SGHVS and CDR2 is FQNEAQ. The CDR3 extends over 14 amino acids. The CDR3 loop reads CASSLWTGEETQYF. The CDR3 nucleotides are TGTGCCAGCAGCTTGTGGACAGGAGAAGAGACCCAGTACTTC.

This clone came up once. This sequence joins TRBV21-1 and TRBJ2-3; TRBD2 is the table's D call, not checked against the DNA. TRBV21-1 is a known pseudogene. The CDR3 is 17 residues long. CDR3 nucleotide sequence: TGTGCCAGCAGCGGAGGGTTGAGCGGGGTACAGGGAGATACGCAGTATTTT. Amino acids: CASSGGLSGVQGDTQYF.

The chain combines TRBV7-9 with TRBJ2-5; 8 nucleotides agree with TRBD2. Germline values: CDR1 SEHNR, CDR2 FQNEAQ (reference sequence). There are 16 residues in the CDR3. Trimming removed 5 bases from V and 7 bases from J; junction bases left unmatched: 15. CDR3 sequence reads: CASSPGGTRIEGTQYF. In DNA, the CDR3 is TGTGCCAGCAGCCCCGGCGGGACTAGAATCGAGGGGACCCAGTACTTC.

This chain joins TRBV28 and TRBJ1-2; D is uncertain. Germline-derived CDR1 and CDR2 are MDHEN and SYDVKM. This CDR3 comprises 13 residues. The V end was cut by 8 bases, the J end by 8 bases, with 18 bases between. CDR3 loop: CASRGPGPGGYTF. As DNA, the CDR3 is TGTGCCAGCCGAGGGCCTGGACCCGGGGGCTACACCTTC.

Here the CDR3 reads CASSRGLTSGRGSYEQYF. The CDR3 DNA reads TGCGCCAGCAGCCGAGGCCTGACTAGCGGGAGAGGTTCCTACGAGCAGTACTTC. The genes are TRBV4-1 and TRBJ2-7, with 12 bases aligning to TRBD2. The CDR3 sequence is 18 residues long. The V and J ends lost 4 bases and 1 base, in that order; junction bases with no gene match: 11. Looked up from germline, CDR1 is MGHRA and CDR2 is YSYEKL.

The rearrangement joins TRBV5-4 to TRBJ1-2; TRBD1 aligns across 9 bases. Germline lookup yields CDR1 SGHNT and CDR2 YYREEE (reference sequence). V dropped 3 bases and J dropped 4; count of bases not matched to a gene: 4. The CDR3 extends over 14 amino acids. CDR3: CASSYRQGGYGYTF. For the CDR3, the DNA is TGTGCCAGCAGCTATAGACAGGGGGGCTATGGCTACACCTTC.

The genes are TRBV28 and TRBJ1-5; tentatively, D is TRBD1 (6 bases). The CDR3 is 15 amino acids. V was trimmed by 2 bases and J by 16 bases, leaving 24 bases between them. Germline CDR1 MDHEN, CDR2 SYDVKM. The CDR3 spells CASSLGPGVRYLVHF. The CDR3 DNA reads TGTGCCAGCAGTTTAGGTCCAGGGGTACGGTATTTGGTTCATTTT.

DNA of the CDR3: TGTGCCAGCTCAGAGGGCCCCTACGAGCAGTACTTC. Its translation is CASSEGPYEQYF. This rearrangement joins TRBV18 to TRBJ2-7, with D maybe TRBD2 (5 bases). The CDR3 contains 12 residues. CDR1 and CDR2 (germline): KGHSH, LQKENI. V lost 5 bases, J lost 2 bases, and 7 bases lay in between. Supplemented by reference TRBV18 and TRBJ2-7, the full variable domain reads NAGVMQNPRHLVRRRGQEARLRCSPMKGHSHVYWYRQLPEEGLKFMVYLQKENIIDESGMPKERFSAEFPKEGPSILRIQQVVRGDSAAYFCASSEGPYEQYFGPGTRLTVT.